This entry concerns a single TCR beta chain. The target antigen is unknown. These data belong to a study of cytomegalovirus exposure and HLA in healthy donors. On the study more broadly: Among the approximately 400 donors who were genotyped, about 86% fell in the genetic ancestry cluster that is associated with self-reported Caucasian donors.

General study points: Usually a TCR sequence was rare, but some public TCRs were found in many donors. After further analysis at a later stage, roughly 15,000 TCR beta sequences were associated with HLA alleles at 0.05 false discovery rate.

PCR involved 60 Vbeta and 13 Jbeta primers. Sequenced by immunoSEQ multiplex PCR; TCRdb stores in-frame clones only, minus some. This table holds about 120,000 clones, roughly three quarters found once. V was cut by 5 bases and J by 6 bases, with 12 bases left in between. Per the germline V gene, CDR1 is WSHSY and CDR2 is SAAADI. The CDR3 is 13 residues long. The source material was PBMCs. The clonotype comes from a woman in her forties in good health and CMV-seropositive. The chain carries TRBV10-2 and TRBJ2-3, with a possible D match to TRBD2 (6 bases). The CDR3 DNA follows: TGCGCCAGCAGTACGGGGGTTCGGGATACGCAGTATTTT. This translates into CASSTGVRDTQYF.